The 31 T cell receptor beta chains presented below share a single source sample, sequenced in a study of T cells in Graves' hyperthyroidism and ophthalmopathy. RNA transcripts served as the template for amplifying TCR beta CDR3 regions. HTBI primers were used for first-round RT-PCR of the TCR CDR3. TCRdb fed the multiplex PCR reads into MiXCR, producing one record per CDR3 protein. The sample has approximately 400,000 distinct CDR3 sequences, around an eighth seen once. Sequencing input: blood. All receptors come from a young man with Graves' hyperthyroidism that later progressed to Graves' ophthalmopathy.

V and J are TRBV9 and TRBJ2-6; unclear D gene. V lost 3 bases and J lost 0, with 7 bases in between. Germline CDR1 and CDR2: SGDLS and YYNGEE. This CDR3 has 15 amino acids. CDR3 sequence: CASSESLSGANVLTF. The DNA of the CDR3 is TGTGCCAGCAGCGAATCACTCTCTGGGGCCAACGTCCTGACTTTC.

The chain employs TRBV5-1 and TRBJ2-7; TRBD1 matches at 9 bases. Trimming removed 2 bases from V and 6 bases from J; junction bases left unmatched: 6. The CDR3 has 14 residues. Germline V gives CDR1 SGHRS, CDR2 YFSETQ. Written as DNA, the CDR3 is TGCGCCAGCAGCTTAGGACAGGGGTATGGCGAGCAGTACTTC. Translated, it gives CASSLGQGYGEQYF.

This clonotype was detected a few times. The rearrangement links TRBV6-1 to TRBJ1-3; maybe TRBD1 (6 bases). Germline values: CDR1 MNHNS, CDR2 SASEGT. This CDR3 comprises 16 residues. V lost 5 bases and J lost 2, with 16 bases in between. This chain's CDR3 is CASSIGGGRAGNTIYF. The DNA of the CDR3 is TGTGCCAGCAGTATAGGCGGGGGGCGCGCTGGAAACACCATATATTTT.

This clonotype was detected only a few times. The chain joins TRBV27 to TRBJ2-2; D gene uncertain. Germline CDR1 MNHEY, CDR2 SMNVEV (reference sequence). The CDR3 has 13 amino acids. Trimming stripped 6 bases from V and 6 bases from J, with 11 bases between. The CDR3 region is CASRVLEAGELFF. In DNA, the CDR3 is TGTGCCAGCAGGGTCCTTGAGGCCGGGGAGCTGTTTTTT.

This clonotype was picked up many times. The J gene is TRBJ1-2, the V gene TRBV7-9, with D unresolved. Trimming removed 5 bases from V and 6 bases from J, with 4 bases in between. Germline V gives CDR1 SEHNR, CDR2 FQNEAQ (reference sequence). The CDR3 consists of 10 residues. CDR3 protein: CASSGHGYTF. The CDR3 region has the DNA TGTGCCAGCAGCGGACATGGCTACACCTTC.

For this clonotype: A read error may explain this, as a much larger clone is one base away. This sequence joins TRBV7-8 and TRBJ2-7; 13 bases match TRBD2. The CDR3 is made up of 16 amino acids. Germline lookup yields CDR1 SGHVS and CDR2 FQNEAQ. CDR3 loop: CASSLGLAGASYEQCF. CDR3 in DNA: TGTGCCAGCAGCCTCGGACTAGCGGGGGCCTCCTACGAGCAGTGCTTC.

This chain uses TRBV18 with TRBJ2-7; 7 bases map to TRBD2. Losses at the gene ends were 6 bases for V and 5 bases for J; bases not matched to a gene: 4. Germline CDR1 and CDR2: KGHSH and LQKENI. CDR3 length equals 12 residues. The CDR3 coding sequence is TGTGCCAGCTCGCGGGGGATCGACGAGCAGTACTTC. As protein: CASSRGIDEQYF. Full variable domain (outside the CDR3, taken from reference TRBV18 and TRBJ2-7): NAGVMQNPRHLVRRRGQEARLRCSPMKGHSHVYWYRQLPEEGLKFMVYLQKENIIDESGMPKERFSAEFPKEGPSILRIQQVVRGDSAAYFCASSRGIDEQYFGPGTRLTVT.

The V call is TRBV28, the J call TRBJ1-1; no firm D call. This CDR3 comprises 12 residues. V shed 3 bases and J shed 6 bases, with 8 bases lying between them. The germline V gene has CDR1 MDHEN and CDR2 SYDVKM. CDR3 coding DNA: TGTGCCAGCAGTTTGGTTCGCGCTGAAGCTTTCTTT. It yields the protein CASSLVRAEAFF. The entire variable domain, with the rest obtained from reference TRBV28 and TRBJ1-1, is as follows: DVKVTQSSRYLVKRTGEKVFLECVQDMDHENMFWYRQDPGLGLRLIYFSYDVKMKEKGDIPEGYSVSREKKERFSLILESASTNQTSMYLCASSLVRAEAFFGQGTRLTVV.

This clonotype turned up a few times. The CDR3 is CASSLVGQGHEQYF. In DNA form, the CDR3 reads TGTGCCAGCAGCTTGGTGGGACAGGGACACGAGCAGTACTTC. The chain is built from TRBV5-6 and TRBJ2-7; TRBD1 matches at 9 bases. Trimming cost V 0 bases and J 5 bases; bases outside gene matches: 3. The CDR3 covers 14 residues. The V gene's germline CDR1 is SGHDT and CDR2 YYEEEE.

The table lists this clonotype with many counts. The CDR3: CSAREISGLGTEAFF. The DNA for the CDR3 is TGCAGTGCTAGAGAGATCTCGGGACTCGGCACTGAAGCTTTCTTT. This chain links TRBV20-1 with TRBJ1-1, with a weak D call TRBD1 (5 bases). CDR1 is DFQATT and CDR2 is SNEGSKA in the germline V gene (reference sequence). The CDR3 extends over 15 amino acids. Trimming shortened V by 0 bases and J by 4 bases, and 15 bases separated the two germline ends.

This clonotype was seen at least ten times. The chain links TRBV19 to TRBJ1-1; 8 bases are a match to TRBD1. The CDR3 is 15 amino acids. CDR1 is LNHDA, CDR2 SQIVND, per germline (reference sequence). With 5 bases clipped from V and 4 bases from J, the junction kept 9 bases outside the gene matches. The DNA of the CDR3 is TGTGCCAGTAGTCCTCGGACAGGGTACCCCACTGAAGCTTTCTTT. Its protein product is CASSPRTGYPTEAFF. Together with reference TRBV19 and TRBJ1-1, the CDR3 gives the full variable domain: DGGITQSPKYLFRKEGQNVTLSCEQNLNHDAMYWYRQDPGQGLRLIYYSQIVNDFQKGDIAEGYSVSREKKESFPLTVTSAQKNPTAFYLCASSPRTGYPTEAFFGQGTRLTVV.

CDR3 nucleotide sequence: TGTGCCAGCAGCCAAACTTTGCCGAACACCGGGGAGCTGTTTTTT. Encoded protein: CASSQTLPNTGELFF. V and J are TRBV14 and TRBJ2-2; D is undetermined. Germline CDR1 reads SGHDN; CDR2 reads FVKESK. The V gene lost 2 bases and the J gene lost 0 bases, with 7 bases spanning the gap. This CDR3 has 15 amino acids.

Only a few counts were recorded for this clonotype. V gene TRBV19 combines with J gene TRBJ1-6, with 7 bases that match TRBD1. Germline assignment: CDR1 LNHDA and CDR2 SQIVND (reference sequence). This CDR3 has 13 amino acids. The V gene end was trimmed by 5 bases and the J gene end by 10 bases; junction bases not matched to a gene: 5. The CDR3 region has the DNA TGTGCCAGTAGTGACAGGGTGGAATCACCCCTCCACTTT. It codes for CASSDRVESPLHF.

This clonotype was seen many times. This chain links TRBV24-1 with TRBJ2-2; D is uncertain. The CDR3 totals 16 residues. Per germline, CDR1 KGHDR and CDR2 SFDVKD. V lost 0 bases to trimming and J lost 3 bases, with 10 bases between them. CDR3 nucleotides: TGTGCCACCAGTGATTTGAAAGGGAAGGACACCGGGGAGCTGTTTTTT. Its translation: CATSDLKGKDTGELFF.

This clonotype was seen a few times. The rearrangement uses TRBV18 and TRBJ2-5, with a tentative D call TRBD1 (5 bases). The CDR3 length is 14 residues. The germline gives CDR1 KGHSH, CDR2 LQKENI. The V gene lost 2 bases and the J gene lost 1 base, with 8 bases spanning the gap. This chain's CDR3 is CASSPTDTQETQYF. Here the CDR3 DNA reads TGTGCCAGCTCACCAACGGACACCCAAGAGACCCAGTACTTC. Full variable domain (outside the CDR3, taken from reference TRBV18 and TRBJ2-5): NAGVMQNPRHLVRRRGQEARLRCSPMKGHSHVYWYRQLPEEGLKFMVYLQKENIIDESGMPKERFSAEFPKEGPSILRIQQVVRGDSAAYFCASSPTDTQETQYFGPGTRLLVL.

This clonotype was observed at least ten times. This chain links TRBV20-1 with TRBJ2-7, with 11 bases matching TRBD1. The CDR3 sequence is 14 residues long. From germline, CDR1 is DFQATT and CDR2 SNEGSKA (reference sequence). Trimming at V came to 5 bases and at J to 2 bases, leaving 5 bases not matched to a gene. The CDR3 DNA is TGCAGTGCTCAGGACAGGGGGCGAACCTACGAGCAGTACTTC. As protein: CSAQDRGRTYEQYF.

This chain joins TRBV12-5 and TRBJ2-5, with 7 bases fitting TRBD1. V trimming: 6 bases; J trimming: 5 bases; junction bases outside the gene matches: 12. Germline-derived CDR1 and CDR2 are LGHNT and FRNRAP. This CDR3 contains 15 residues. In DNA form, the CDR3 reads TGTGCTAGTGGAGTTTTGAGGGGGCTGGAGGAGACCCAGTACTTC. Protein: CASGVLRGLEETQYF.

This clonotype appeared many times. V and J are TRBV7-9 and TRBJ1-1; unclear D gene. The germline CDR1 and CDR2 sequences are SEHNR and FQNEAQ (reference sequence). This CDR3 region has 14 residues. V was clipped by 3 bases and J by 6 bases, with 14 bases between them. The CDR3 DNA reads as TGTGCCAGCAGCTTCGGATTTGCCCGGGCTGAAGCTTTCTTT. This gives the protein CASSFGFARAEAFF.

With respect to this clonotype: A much larger clone sits a single nucleotide away, making a read error possible. The chain joins TRBV20-1 to TRBJ1-2, with TRBD1 identical over 10 bases. Trimming cost V 6 bases and J 7 bases; bases outside gene matches: 14. Germline values: CDR1 DFQATT, CDR2 SNEGSKA (reference sequence). The CDR3 runs to 15 residues. The CDR3 here is CSAPTTGGFGSGYTF. The CDR3 coding sequence is TGCAGTGCACCGACGACAGGGGGCTTTGGCTCTGGCTACACCTTC.

This clonotype has a count of ten or more. This chain links TRBV28 with TRBJ2-3; 11 bases line up with TRBD2. CDR1 and CDR2 from the germline V gene are MDHEN and SYDVKM. After removal of 11 bases from V and 3 bases from J, the junction contained 19 bases not matched to a gene. This CDR3 is built from 18 residues. The CDR3 protein is CAARALGSGGARTDTQYF. The CDR3 DNA follows: TGTGCCGCCAGGGCCCTAGGTAGCGGGGGGGCGAGAACAGATACGCAGTATTTT.

This clonotype came up many times. Here the CDR3 reads CASKGRGGTDTQYF. The CDR3 nucleotides are TGTGCCAGTAAAGGGCGGGGGGGCACAGATACGCAGTATTTT. This sequence joins TRBV11-2 and TRBJ2-3; 8 bases line up with TRBD2. Trimming cost V 9 bases and J 1 base; bases outside gene matches: 6. Germline loops: CDR1 SGHAT, CDR2 FQNNGV. This CDR3 is built from 14 residues.

This clonotype was observed many times. The V and J genes are TRBV20-1 and TRBJ1-1; tentatively, D is TRBD1 (5 bases). Germline values: CDR1 DFQATT, CDR2 SNEGSKA (reference sequence). The CDR3 contains 15 residues. Trimming took 6 bases from V and 1 from J, leaving 18 bases between them. The CDR3 spells CSARSRGRENTEAFF. The CDR3 DNA reads as TGCAGTGCCCGGAGTCGGGGACGGGAGAACACTGAAGCTTTCTTT.

Ten or more counts support this clonotype. The chain uses TRBV2 and TRBJ1-6; no clear D. Per the germline V gene, CDR1 is SNHLY and CDR2 is FYNNEI. V lost 4 bases and J lost 7, with 8 bases in between. The CDR3 contains 13 residues. The chain's CDR3 is CASSGLPNSPLHF. The CDR3 region has the DNA TGTGCCAGCAGTGGCCTCCCGAATTCACCCCTCCACTTT. Full variable domain (missing parts from reference TRBV2 and TRBJ1-6): EPEVTQTPSHQVTQMGQEVILRCVPISNHLYFYWYRQILGQKVEFLVSFYNNEISEKSEIFDDQFSVERPDGSNFTLKIRSTKLEDSAMYFCASSGLPNSPLHFGNGTRLTVT.

This clonotype was detected ten times or more. This chain uses TRBV12-3 or TRBV12-4 with TRBJ2-5; 12 bases are a match to TRBD2. J was trimmed by 2 bases and V by 5 bases; bases with no gene match: 6. CDR3 size: 16 residues. The CDR3 DNA is TGTGCCAGCAGTACCCGACTAGCGGGGGTGCAAGAGACCCAGTACTTC. This encodes CASSTRLAGVQETQYF.

This clonotype was counted at least ten times. V usage is TRBV3-1 and J usage is TRBJ2-1; TRBD2 matches 7 bases. V was pared by 5 bases and J by 7 bases, with 5 bases of the junction left unmatched. The CDR3 length is 13 residues. The germline CDR1 and CDR2 sequences are LGHDT and YNNKEL (reference sequence). The CDR3 reads CASSFGLGNEQFF. Written as DNA, the CDR3 is TGTGCCAGCAGCTTCGGACTAGGTAATGAGCAGTTCTTC.

This clonotype occurred many times. The chain is built from TRBV7-2 and TRBJ2-5; D tentatively reads TRBD1 or TRBD2 (5 bases each). V lost 6 bases to trimming and J lost 4 bases, with 15 bases between them. CDR3 length: 14 amino acids. The germline CDR1 and CDR2 sequences are SGHTA and FQGNSA. This chain's CDR3 is CASRPPGTLETQYF. CDR3 nucleotide sequence: TGTGCCAGCAGGCCCCCGGGGACCCTAGAGACCCAGTACTTC.

This chain links TRBV5-5 with TRBJ2-7; 7 positions match TRBD1. The V gene's germline CDR1 is SGHKS and CDR2 YYEKEE (reference sequence). The CDR3 spans 13 residues. Trimming removed 9 bases from V and 5 bases from J; junction bases left unmatched: 11. The CDR3 nucleotides read TGTGCCACCAAAGGGACAGTAAGGAACGAGCAGTACTTC. It translates to CATKGTVRNEQYF.

This CDR3 is CSARGPAGEQYF. The CDR3 nucleotides are TGCAGTGCGCGGGGACCCGCGGGTGAGCAGTACTTC. This chain uses TRBV20-1 with TRBJ2-7; the D gene is possibly TRBD2 (6 bases). The CDR3 loop spans 12 amino acids. Germline assignment: CDR1 DFQATT and CDR2 SNEGSKA (reference sequence). With 6 bases removed from V and 7 bases from J, the gap between germline ends came to 16 bases.

This sequence joins TRBV6-1 and TRBJ2-2; 7 positions match TRBD1. CDR3 size: 15 residues. Losses at the gene ends were 7 bases for V and 5 bases for J; bases not matched to a gene: 10. CDR1 is MNHNS and CDR2 is SASEGT in the germline V gene. CDR3 DNA sequence: TGTGCCAGCACCGTAGACAGGGTCGGGACCGGGGAGCTGTTTTTT. Protein: CASTVDRVGTGELFF.

This clonotype has a count of ten or more. The chain couples TRBV7-9 to TRBJ2-1; TRBD2 is a possible D gene (6 bases). Germline loops: CDR1 SEHNR, CDR2 FQNEAQ (reference sequence). The CDR3 spans 16 residues. Deletions cut 2 bases from V and 4 bases from J, with 15 bases between. CDR3 sequence reads: CASSLRESGTYNEQFF. The CDR3 DNA reads as TGTGCCAGCAGCTTAAGGGAGTCGGGGACTTACAATGAGCAGTTCTTC.

This clonotype was observed at least ten times. The chain has TRBV5-5 and TRBJ1-5; D call uncertain. This CDR3 spans 15 amino acids. Trimming pared 0 bases from V and 7 bases from J, leaving 14 bases between. Germline V gene data show CDR1 as SGHKS and CDR2 as YYEKEE (reference sequence). The CDR3 nucleotides read TGTGCCAGCAGCTTGGAGTATGGGGAAAGGCAGCCCCAGCATTTT. Protein: CASSLEYGERQPQHF. Filled out from reference TRBV5-5 and TRBJ1-5, the complete variable domain reads DAGVTQSPTHLIKTRGQQVTLRCSPISGHKSVSWYQQVLGQGPQFIFQYYEKEERGRGNFPDRFSARQFPNYSSELNVNALLLGDSALYLCASSLEYGERQPQHFGDGTRLSIL.